The 3 T cell receptor beta chains listed next were all sequenced from one sample in a study of T cell repertoires in cytomegalovirus infection (dated by TCRdb to about 2019). These reads were obtained on an Illumina HiSeq 1500. TCRdb reprocessed the public reads (quality trimming at Q25 with fastp, clone calling with MiXCR) and kept in-frame beta chains. Every distinct CDR3 protein forms one entry, paired with its most common genes and DNA. The sample has fewer than 650,000 distinct CDR3 sequences on record, approximately 40% of them singletons. More than 40% of the sample goes to the ten largest clones. For these TCRs, the target antigens are not known. Taken with the paper, the label for treatment or condition translates to: in vitro stimulation with specific CMV peptide epitopes to enrich CMV-specific T cells. Specimen: cultured PBMCs, collected from culture after CMV antigen stimulation. The source is a human donor in good health (CMV status not recorded). Some clones in this sample may be carry-over from other donors' samples.

This clonotype was counted between two and nine times. The chain is built from TRBV5-5 and TRBJ2-7; D gene ambiguous. This CDR3 is built from 13 residues. Germline values: CDR1 SGHKS, CDR2 YYEKEE (reference sequence). V was shortened by 0 bases and J by 4 bases, with 8 bases between the two germline ends. CDR3 in DNA: TGTGCCAGCAGCTTGGCTTCTATGTACGAGCAGTACTTC. This codes for CASSLASMYEQYF. The whole variable domain, filled in from reference TRBV5-5 and TRBJ2-7, reads DAGVTQSPTHLIKTRGQQVTLRCSPISGHKSVSWYQQVLGQGPQFIFQYYEKEERGRGNFPDRFSARQFPNYSSELNVNALLLGDSALYLCASSLASMYEQYFGPGTRLTVT.

This clonotype appeared a few times. One base away lies a much larger clone, so this may be a sequencing read error. The chain links TRBV11-2 to TRBJ2-7; the D gene is possibly TRBD1 (6 bases). V dropped 0 bases and J dropped 1 base, with 7 bases sitting between them. CDR1 SGHAT and CDR2 FQNNGV come from the germline V gene. The CDR3 is 14 amino acids. CDR3 in DNA: TGTGCCAGCAGCTTAGAAAGGGGGTCCTACGAGCAGTACTTC. As protein: CASSLERGSYEQYF.

This clonotype was seen once. The gene calls are TRBV19 and TRBJ1-2; a possible D gene is TRBD1 (6 bases). Germline CDR1 LNHDA, CDR2 SQIVND (reference sequence). V was pared by 5 bases and J by 3 bases, with 19 bases between. The CDR3 is 16 amino acids. The chain's CDR3 is CASSPVSGGGYYGYTF. The CDR3, as DNA: TGTGCCAGTAGTCCCGTGTCGGGGGGCGGCTACTATGGCTACACCTTC.